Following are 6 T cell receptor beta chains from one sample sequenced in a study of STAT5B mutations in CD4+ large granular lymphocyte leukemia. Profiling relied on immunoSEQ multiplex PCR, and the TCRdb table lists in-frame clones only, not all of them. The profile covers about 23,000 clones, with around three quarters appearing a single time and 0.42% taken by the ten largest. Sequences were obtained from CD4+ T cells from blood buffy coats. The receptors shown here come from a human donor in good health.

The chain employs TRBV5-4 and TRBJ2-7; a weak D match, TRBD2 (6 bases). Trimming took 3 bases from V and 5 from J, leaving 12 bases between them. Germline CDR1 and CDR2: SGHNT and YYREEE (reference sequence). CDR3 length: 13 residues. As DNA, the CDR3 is TGTGCCAGCAGCTACGACCGGAGGGACGAGCAGTACTTC. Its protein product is CASSYDRRDEQYF.

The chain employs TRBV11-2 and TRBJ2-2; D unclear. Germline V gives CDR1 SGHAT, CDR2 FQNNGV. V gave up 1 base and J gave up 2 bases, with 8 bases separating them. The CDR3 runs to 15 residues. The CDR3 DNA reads TGTGCCAGCAGCTTAGCCGGCAGAAACACCGGGGAGCTGTTTTTT. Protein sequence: CASSLAGRNTGELFF.

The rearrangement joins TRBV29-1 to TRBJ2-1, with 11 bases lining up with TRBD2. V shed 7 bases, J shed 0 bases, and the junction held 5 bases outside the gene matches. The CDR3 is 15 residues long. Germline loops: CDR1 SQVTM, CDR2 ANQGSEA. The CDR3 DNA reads TGCAGCGCCGGGACTAGCGGCCCCTCCTACAATGAGCAGTTCTTC. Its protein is CSAGTSGPSYNEQFF.

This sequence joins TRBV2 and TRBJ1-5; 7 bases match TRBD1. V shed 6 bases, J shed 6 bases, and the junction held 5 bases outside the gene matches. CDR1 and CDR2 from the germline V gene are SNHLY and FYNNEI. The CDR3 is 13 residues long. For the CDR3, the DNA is TGTGCCAGCAGCGGACAGGCGCCTCAGCCCCAGCATTTT. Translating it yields CASSGQAPQPQHF.

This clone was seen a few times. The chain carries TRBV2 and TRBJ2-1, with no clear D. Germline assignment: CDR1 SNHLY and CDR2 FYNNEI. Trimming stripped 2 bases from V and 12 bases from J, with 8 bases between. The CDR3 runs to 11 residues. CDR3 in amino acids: CASSESRGQFF. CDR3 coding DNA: TGTGCCAGCAGTGAAAGTAGAGGGCAGTTCTTC. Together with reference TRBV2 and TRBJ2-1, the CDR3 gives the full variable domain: EPEVTQTPSHQVTQMGQEVILRCVPISNHLYFYWYRQILGQKVEFLVSFYNNEISEKSEIFDDQFSVERPDGSNFTLKIRSTKLEDSAMYFCASSESRGQFFGPGTRLTVL.

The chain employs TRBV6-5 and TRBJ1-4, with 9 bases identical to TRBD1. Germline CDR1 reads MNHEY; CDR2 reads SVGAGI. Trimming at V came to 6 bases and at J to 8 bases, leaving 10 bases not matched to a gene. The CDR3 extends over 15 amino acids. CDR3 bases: TGTGCCAGCAGACAAATGACAGGGGGAAACGAAAAACTGTTTTTT. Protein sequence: CASRQMTGGNEKLFF.